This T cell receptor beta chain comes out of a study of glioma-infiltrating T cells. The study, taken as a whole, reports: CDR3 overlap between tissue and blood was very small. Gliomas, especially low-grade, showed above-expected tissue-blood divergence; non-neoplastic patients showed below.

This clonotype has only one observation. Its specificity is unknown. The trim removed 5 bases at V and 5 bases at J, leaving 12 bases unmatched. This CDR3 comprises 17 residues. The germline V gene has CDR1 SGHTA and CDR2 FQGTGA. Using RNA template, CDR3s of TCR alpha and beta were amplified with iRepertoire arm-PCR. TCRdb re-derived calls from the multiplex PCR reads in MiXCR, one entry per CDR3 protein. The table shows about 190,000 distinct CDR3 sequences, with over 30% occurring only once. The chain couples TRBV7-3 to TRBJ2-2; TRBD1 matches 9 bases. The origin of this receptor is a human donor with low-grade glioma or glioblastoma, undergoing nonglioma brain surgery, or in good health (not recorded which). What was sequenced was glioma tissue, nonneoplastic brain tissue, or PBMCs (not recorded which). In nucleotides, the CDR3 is TGTGCCAGCAGCCCTAATTCGGACAGGGGAGGGACCGGGGAGCTGTTTTTT. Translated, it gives CASSPNSDRGGTGELFF. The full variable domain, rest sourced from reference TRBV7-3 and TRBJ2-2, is GAGVSQTPSNKVTEKGKYVELRCDPISGHTALYWYRQSLGQGPEFLIYFQGTGAADDSGLPNDRFFAVRPEGSVSTLKIQRTERGDSAVYLCASSPNSDRGGTGELFFGEGSRLTVL.